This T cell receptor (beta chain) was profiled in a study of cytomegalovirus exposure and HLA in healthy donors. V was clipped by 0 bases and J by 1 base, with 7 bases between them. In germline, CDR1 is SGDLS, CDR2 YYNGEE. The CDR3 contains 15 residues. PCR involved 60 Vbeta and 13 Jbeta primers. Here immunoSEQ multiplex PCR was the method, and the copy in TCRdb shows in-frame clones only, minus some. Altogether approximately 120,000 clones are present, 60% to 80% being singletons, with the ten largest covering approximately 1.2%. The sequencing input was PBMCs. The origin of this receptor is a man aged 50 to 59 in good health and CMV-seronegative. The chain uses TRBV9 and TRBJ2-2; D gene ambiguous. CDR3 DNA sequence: TGTGCCAGCAGCGTAGCGTGGCTGAACACCGGGGAGCTGTTTTTT. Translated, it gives CASSVAWLNTGELFF.